Listed below are T cell receptor beta chains from one sample, sequenced in a study of blood T cell repertoires in COVID-19. Clones were sequenced by immunoSEQ multiplex PCR, and TCRdb holds only the in-frame ones, with some missing. The sample has under 300,000 clones, 80% to 85% seen once. Specimen: peripheral blood. These receptors came from a woman between 40 and 55 years old who had recovered from COVID-19. CDR3s include the opening cysteine and the closing phenylalanine or tryptophan. Fields, in order: D gene, J gene, clone size, V gene, CDR3 DNA, CDR3 protein. A D gene is named only where the DNA matches it firmly. The size of a clone is reported for some rows only, either as once, few or many, or as a class for expanded clones.

>TRBD2|TRBJ2-3|.|TRBV7-9
TGTGCCAGCAGCTTAGGGCTAGCGGGGGACGATACGCAGTATTTT
CASSLGLAGDDTQYF
>.|TRBJ2-5|.|TRBV4-1
TGCGCCAGCAGCCAGCCGGGGGGCAGGCGGTCAGAGACCCAGTACTTC
CASSQPGGRRSETQYF
>.|TRBJ1-2|.|TRBV30
TGTGCCTGGGGTTACCGGGTGGATGGCTACACCTTC
CAWGYRVDGYTF
>TRBD1|TRBJ2-1|.|TRBV18
TGTGCCAGCTCCCCGGGACAGGGGACCTACAATGAGCAGTTCTTC
CASSPGQGTYNEQFF
>TRBD1|TRBJ1-2|.|TRBV5-1
TGCGCCAGCAGCTCGCAGACAGGGCCACAATATTATGGCTACACCTTC
CASSSQTGPQYYGYTF
>.|TRBJ1-4|.|TRBV12-3/TRBV12-4
TGTGCCAGTTGGGTTCGAGGGGAAAAACTGTTTTTT
CASWVRGEKLFF
>TRBD1|TRBJ1-1|.|TRBV4-1
TGCGCCAGCAGCCAATGGACAGGGATGAACACTGAAGCTTTCTTT
CASSQWTGMNTEAFF
>TRBD1|TRBJ1-4|.|TRBV6-5
TGTGCCAGCAGTTCCGACAGGGATCTGAATGAAAAACTGTTTTTT
CASSSDRDLNEKLFF
>.|TRBJ2-2|few|TRBV11-3
TGTGCCAGCAGCAAACAGGGCCCAAACACCGGGGAGCTGTTTTTT
CASSKQGPNTGELFF
>.|TRBJ2-3|.|TRBV11-3
TGTGCCAGCAGCGCCCTGACCGGGGTTACGCAGTATTTT
CASSALTGVTQYF
>.|TRBJ1-2|.|TRBV28
TGTGCCAGCAGTCCTTGGACAGTGGGACATGGCTACACCTTC
CASSPWTVGHGYTF
>.|TRBJ2-7|.|TRBV19
TGTGCCAGTAGTGGTCAGGGGTCCTACGAGCAGTACTTC
CASSGQGSYEQYF
>TRBD2|TRBJ2-2|once|TRBV3-1/TRBV3-2
TGTGCCAGCAGCCAGGGCGGGGGGGCCCCAGCGAACACCGGGGAGCTGTTTTTT
CASSQGGGAPANTGELFF
>TRBD2|TRBJ2-3|.|TRBV25-1
TGTGCCAGCGAAGACGATCTAGCGGAGATCACAGATACGCAGTATTTT
CASEDDLAEITDTQYF
>TRBD1|TRBJ1-1|.|TRBV24-1
TGTGCCACTACGACAGGGGCGATGAACACTGAAGCTTTCTTT
CATTTGAMNTEAFF
>.|TRBJ1-1|once|TRBV6-5
TGTGCCAGCAGTAGCCTGGGGGGGAGCACTGAAGCTTTCTTT
CASSSLGGSTEAFF
>.|TRBJ1-3|.|TRBV16
TGTGCCAGCAGACAGGATCTCTCTGGAAACACCATATATTTT
CASRQDLSGNTIYF
>.|TRBJ2-7|.|TRBV6-5
TGTGCCAGCAGTTCCTGGGACTCCGGGGAGCAGTACTTC
CASSSWDSGEQYF
>.|TRBJ1-3|.|TRBV27
TGTGCCAGCAGTTTGAGCACGTCTGACACCATATATTTT
CASSLSTSDTIYF
>.|TRBJ2-5|.|TRBV6-5
TGTGCCAGCAGTTTACGGGACTCCCAAGAGACCCAGTACTTC
CASSLRDSQETQYF
>.|TRBJ1-4|.|TRBV5-6
TGTGCCAGCAGCTTGAGACAGTCAGGGGCTAATGAAAAACTGTTTTTT
CASSLRQSGANEKLFF
>.|TRBJ2-5|.|TRBV3-1/TRBV3-2
TGTGCCAGCAGCCAACAGGGTCAGAGTCAAGAGACCCAGTACTTC
CASSQQGQSQETQYF
>TRBD1|TRBJ2-5|.|TRBV3-1/TRBV3-2
TGTGCCAGCAGCCTTAGACAGGGTGGGGAGACCCAGTACTTC
CASSLRQGGETQYF
>TRBD2|TRBJ2-1|.|TRBV6-4
TGTGCCAGCAGTGGCCTAACTAGCGGGGGGCTCAATGAGCAGTTCTTC
CASSGLTSGGLNEQFF
>.|TRBJ2-2|.|TRBV19
TGTGCCAGTAGTGCGACACGATCGAACACCGGGGAGCTGTTTTTT
CASSATRSNTGELFF
>TRBD2|TRBJ2-5|once|TRBV5-1
TGCGCCAGCAGCCTGTCCGGACTAGCAAAGAAAGAGACCCAGTACTTC
CASSLSGLAKKETQYF
>.|TRBJ2-2|.|TRBV6-5
TGTGCCAGCCCGGACGGGGGGAACACCGGGGAGCTGTTTTTT
CASPDGGNTGELFF
>TRBD1|TRBJ2-7|.|TRBV29-1
TGCACCGTTGGGACAGGGGGCGGGGAGCAGTACTTC
CTVGTGGGEQYF
>TRBD1|TRBJ2-7|.|TRBV7-9
TGTGCCAGCAGCTTAGGGAAACCTCCGGGACAGGGCTCCTACGAGCAGTACTTC
CASSLGKPPGQGSYEQYF
>TRBD1|TRBJ2-7|.|TRBV6-5
TGTGCCAGCAGTTCAACACAGGGGTACTACGAGCAGTACTTC
CASSSTQGYYEQYF
>.|TRBJ2-7|.|TRBV25-1
TGTGCCAGCAGAACGAGCTGGGAGCAGTACTTC
CASRTSWEQYF
>.|TRBJ2-7|.|TRBV19
TGTGCCAGTAGTATAGCTGCTTTGGGGGCTCTGCAGTACTTC
CASSIAALGALQYF
>TRBD1|TRBJ2-7|.|TRBV7-9
TGTGCCAGCAGCACTACAGGGGCATCGAGGCAGTACTTC
CASSTTGASRQYF
>.|TRBJ1-1|.|TRBV6-5
TGTGCCAGCAGTTATAGACAGGAATACACTGAAGCTTTCTTT
CASSYRQEYTEAFF
>TRBD1|TRBJ1-5|once|TRBV2
TGTGCCAGCAGTGGAGGGACAGGGAGAGGCCAGCCCCAGCATTTT
CASSGGTGRGQPQHF
>.|TRBJ2-2|.|TRBV5-1
TGCGCCAGCAGCTTGTCTGGGGGCGGGTACACCGGGGAGCTGTTTTTT
CASSLSGGGYTGELFF
>TRBD1|TRBJ2-3|.|TRBV24-1
TGTGCCACCAGTGCGGGGACAGGGGGCACAGATACGCAGTATTTT
CATSAGTGGTDTQYF
>.|TRBJ2-5|.|TRBV5-5
TGTGCCAGCAGCGGGGGACTGGCAAAAGAGACCCAGTACTTC
CASSGGLAKETQYF
>TRBD2|TRBJ2-5|.|TRBV29-1
TGCAGCGTGGGGGGACTAGAAGGAGAGACCCAGTACTTC
CSVGGLEGETQYF
>.|TRBJ1-2|.|TRBV7-9
TGTGCCAGCAGCTTGGGGGCGGAGAGAACTCCTTATGGCTACACCTTC
CASSLGAERTPYGYTF
>TRBD2|TRBJ2-1|.|TRBV29-1
TGCAGCGTGGCCGGGACTAGGGGTGGGAATGAGCAGTTCTTC
CSVAGTRGGNEQFF
>.|TRBJ1-4|.|TRBV5-1
TGCGCCAGCAGCACCGAGGGTTCCGAACTGTTTTTT
CASSTEGSELFF